The rows below give T cell receptor beta chains drawn from one sample of a study of response to subunit inactivated influenza vaccine. In TCRdb, the RT-PCR reads were re-called with MiXCR into one record per CDR3 protein. Among some 640,000 distinct CDR3 sequences listed, more than 11% were seen once. The source was PBMCs from blood, collected less than 15 days before vaccination. These TCRs come from a man over 45 who received an inactivated influenza vaccine. CDR3s include the opening cysteine and the closing phenylalanine or tryptophan. Each record gives: D gene, V gene, clone size, J gene, CDR3 protein, CDR3 DNA. D genes are given only for firm matches. A row's size may be missing; if present it is once, few, many or a size class.

d_gene: NA
v_gene: TRBV9
abundance: NA
j_gene: TRBJ2-1
CDR3aa: CASSLGGGSANEQFF
CDR3nt: TGTGCCAGCAGCCTCGGAGGGGGGTCAGCCAATGAGCAGTTCTTC

d_gene: NA
v_gene: TRBV5-1
abundance: few
j_gene: TRBJ2-1
CDR3aa: CASSLMAGLGNEQFF
CDR3nt: TGCGCCAGCAGCTTGATGGCAGGGCTTGGGAATGAGCAGTTCTTC

d_gene: NA
v_gene: TRBV20-1
abundance: few
j_gene: TRBJ2-7
CDR3aa: CSASPLRDKTYEQYF
CDR3nt: TGCAGTGCTAGTCCATTGCGGGACAAGACCTACGAGCAGTACTTC

d_gene: NA
v_gene: TRBV19
abundance: few
j_gene: TRBJ2-2
CDR3aa: CAIGSGELFF
CDR3nt: TGTGCCATCGGGTCCGGGGAGCTGTTTTTT

d_gene: NA
v_gene: TRBV20-1
abundance: many
j_gene: TRBJ2-7
CDR3aa: CSGHSISDSSYEQYF
CDR3nt: TGCAGTGGCCATTCGATTTCGGATAGCTCCTACGAGCAGTACTTC

d_gene: TRBD2
v_gene: TRBV20-1
abundance: few
j_gene: TRBJ2-7
CDR3aa: CSARGLLAGGPSSYEQYF
CDR3nt: TGCAGTGCTAGAGGTCTCCTAGCGGGAGGCCCAAGCTCCTACGAGCAGTACTTC

d_gene: NA
v_gene: TRBV20-1
abundance: few
j_gene: TRBJ2-1
CDR3aa: CSASPLDNEQFF
CDR3nt: TGCAGTGCTAGCCCCCTTGACAATGAGCAGTTCTTC

d_gene: TRBD2
v_gene: TRBV4-3
abundance: NA
j_gene: TRBJ2-1
CDR3aa: CASSQDWVGRENYNEQFF
CDR3nt: TGCGCCAGCAGCCAAGATTGGGTGGGGCGGGAGAACTACAATGAGCAGTTCTTC

d_gene: TRBD2
v_gene: TRBV4-3
abundance: NA
j_gene: TRBJ2-7
CDR3aa: CASSQPGGEQYF
CDR3nt: TGCGCCAGCAGCCAACCGGGGGGCGAGCAGTACTTC

d_gene: NA
v_gene: TRBV10-3
abundance: NA
j_gene: TRBJ2-5
CDR3aa: CAISGQPQETQYF
CDR3nt: TGTGCCATCAGTGGACAGCCCCAGGAGACCCAGTACTTC

d_gene: TRBD2
v_gene: TRBV7-9
abundance: many
j_gene: TRBJ2-3
CDR3aa: CASSPTIGRRGDTQYF
CDR3nt: TGTGCCAGCAGCCCCACCATCGGGAGGCGGGGAGATACGCAGTATTTT

d_gene: NA
v_gene: TRBV4-1
abundance: many
j_gene: TRBJ1-1
CDR3aa: CASSHPGRSLRGDTEAFF
CDR3nt: TGCGCCAGCAGCCATCCCGGGAGGAGCCTTAGAGGGGACACTGAAGCTTTCTTT

d_gene: TRBD2
v_gene: TRBV10-3
abundance: many
j_gene: TRBJ2-7
CDR3aa: CAISEQSGRQSYEQYF
CDR3nt: TGTGCCATCAGTGAGCAAAGCGGGAGGCAGTCCTACGAGCAGTACTTC

d_gene: NA
v_gene: TRBV20-1
abundance: NA
j_gene: TRBJ2-5
CDR3aa: CSAGTPWYQETQYF
CDR3nt: TGCAGTGCTGGGACACCTTGGTACCAAGAGACCCAGTACTTC

d_gene: TRBD2
v_gene: TRBV6-1
abundance: NA
j_gene: TRBJ2-7
CDR3aa: CASSAGRRNSYEQYF
CDR3nt: TGTGCCAGCTCGGCCGGGAGGAGAAACTCCTACGAGCAGTACTTC

d_gene: NA
v_gene: TRBV4-3
abundance: few
j_gene: TRBJ2-1
CDR3aa: CASSQVSGTYNEQFF
CDR3nt: TGCGCCAGCAGCCAAGTGTCGGGGACCTACAATGAGCAGTTCTTC

d_gene: TRBD1
v_gene: TRBV2
abundance: NA
j_gene: TRBJ2-5
CDR3aa: CASTDRAETQYF
CDR3nt: TGTGCCAGCACGGACAGGGCAGAGACCCAGTACTTC

d_gene: TRBD1
v_gene: TRBV19
abundance: NA
j_gene: TRBJ2-2
CDR3aa: CASTMRYGQALYHGELFF
CDR3nt: TGTGCCAGTACCATGAGGTATGGACAGGCTCTATACCACGGGGAGCTGTTTTTT

d_gene: NA
v_gene: TRBV28
abundance: many
j_gene: TRBJ1-5
CDR3aa: CASMVGNQPQHF
CDR3nt: TGTGCCAGCATGGTGGGCAATCAGCCCCAGCATTTT

d_gene: TRBD1
v_gene: TRBV20-1
abundance: many
j_gene: TRBJ2-1
CDR3aa: CSASGRTGGSEQFF
CDR3nt: TGCAGTGCTAGTGGTCGGACAGGGGGCTCTGAGCAGTTCTTC

d_gene: TRBD1
v_gene: TRBV6-1
abundance: NA
j_gene: TRBJ2-5
CDR3aa: CASRMTGDQETQYF
CDR3nt: TGTGCCAGCAGAATGACAGGGGATCAAGAGACCCAGTACTTC

d_gene: NA
v_gene: TRBV9
abundance: NA
j_gene: TRBJ1-6
CDR3aa: CASSARWGDSPLHF
CDR3nt: TGTGCCAGCAGCGCACGCTGGGGGGATTCACCCCTCCACTTT

d_gene: TRBD1
v_gene: TRBV7-9
abundance: few
j_gene: TRBJ2-3
CDR3aa: CASIYRAGTGAADTQYF
CDR3nt: TGTGCCAGCATCTACAGGGCCGGGACAGGGGCCGCAGATACGCAGTATTTT

d_gene: NA
v_gene: TRBV6-1
abundance: few
j_gene: TRBJ1-5
CDR3aa: CASSQGTELQPQHF
CDR3nt: TGTGCCAGCAGTCAAGGAACGGAACTTCAGCCCCAGCATTTT

d_gene: NA
v_gene: TRBV4-3
abundance: NA
j_gene: TRBJ2-7
CDR3aa: CASSQEMGPYEQYF
CDR3nt: TGCGCCAGCAGCCAAGAGATGGGGCCCTACGAGCAGTACTTC

d_gene: NA
v_gene: TRBV28
abundance: few
j_gene: TRBJ1-2
CDR3aa: CASSLLQTATPYGYTF
CDR3nt: TGTGCCAGCAGTTTACTGCAGACAGCTACTCCCTATGGCTACACCTTC

d_gene: NA
v_gene: TRBV12-3/TRBV12-4
abundance: many
j_gene: TRBJ2-7
CDR3aa: CASSPRTALHSYEQYF
CDR3nt: TGTGCCAGCAGTCCCCGGACAGCTCTCCACTCCTACGAGCAGTACTTC

d_gene: NA
v_gene: TRBV4-2
abundance: NA
j_gene: TRBJ2-7
CDR3aa: CASSRRETTASYEQYF
CDR3nt: TGTGCCAGCAGCAGGAGGGAGACAACCGCCTCCTACGAGCAGTACTTC

d_gene: NA
v_gene: TRBV20-1
abundance: many
j_gene: TRBJ1-2
CDR3aa: CSAIELAYTF
CDR3nt: TGCAGTGCTATAGAACTAGCCTACACCTTC

d_gene: TRBD2
v_gene: TRBV4-2
abundance: NA
j_gene: TRBJ2-1
CDR3aa: CASSHPGLAGDNEQFF
CDR3nt: TGTGCCAGCAGCCACCCGGGACTAGCGGGGGACAATGAGCAGTTCTTC

d_gene: NA
v_gene: TRBV7-2
abundance: NA
j_gene: TRBJ2-3
CDR3aa: CASSLSWQSTDTQYF
CDR3nt: TGTGCCAGCAGCTTAAGTTGGCAGAGCACAGATACGCAGTATTTT

d_gene: NA
v_gene: TRBV11-2
abundance: few
j_gene: TRBJ2-1
CDR3aa: CASTDGYNEQFF
CDR3nt: TGTGCCTCTACTGACGGTTACAATGAGCAGTTCTTC

d_gene: NA
v_gene: TRBV10-3
abundance: NA
j_gene: TRBJ2-2
CDR3aa: CAISASGAYTGELFF
CDR3nt: TGTGCCATCAGTGCGTCAGGGGCTTACACCGGGGAGCTGTTTTTT

d_gene: NA
v_gene: TRBV7-8
abundance: few
j_gene: TRBJ2-1
CDR3aa: CASSLGDPNNEQFF
CDR3nt: TGTGCCAGCAGCTTAGGGGACCCAAACAATGAGCAGTTCTTC